This TCR beta chain was captured by sequencing in a study of OX40 agonist ivuxolimab in advanced cancers. Study overall: Earlier anti-PD-1, anti-PD-L1 or anti-CTLA-4 therapy was permitted; around 40% had received some. Partial responses, seen in three patients, involved one hepatocellular carcinoma and two cutaneous melanomas.

Germline lookup yields CDR1 SQVTM and CDR2 ANQGSEA. This CDR3 has 14 amino acids. Deletions cut 0 bases from V and 1 base from J, with 9 bases between. Study conclusions and caveats: Partial responders treated at 0.1-3.0 mg/kg exhibited clonal expansion among the lowest measured.

Generated by immunoSEQ multiplex PCR, the TCRdb table keeps only in-frame clones and is missing some. The sample includes tens of thousands of clones, around 94% of them seen just once. Notes on this clone: Its antigen is undetermined.

The chain has TRBV29-1 and TRBJ1-1, with no clear D. The sample was CD4+ or CD8+ T cells sorted from blood, taken in a trial of the OX40 agonist ivuxolimab. The clonotype was recovered from an adult with an advanced solid tumor such as melanoma, head and neck, liver or kidney cancer. DNA of the CDR3: TGCAGCGTTGAAGAAATAGGCAGGAACACTGAAGCTTTCTTT. This translates into CSVEEIGRNTEAFF.